These 24 T cell receptor beta chains originate from one sample sequenced in a study of blood T cell repertoires in COVID-19. Measured with immunoSEQ multiplex PCR; TCRdb has only the in-frame clones, and not every one. The data show over 350,000 clones, 70% to 90% seen once. The specimen was PBMCs or T cells enriched from blood (not recorded which). These receptors all stem from a woman under 30 with acute COVID-19.

The chain combines TRBV9 with TRBJ2-5; D is undetermined. V was cut by 2 bases and J by 2 bases, with 13 bases left in between. The germline V gene encodes CDR1 SGDLS and CDR2 YYNGEE. The CDR3 contains 15 residues. CDR3 protein: CASSVGVSEQETQYF. The CDR3 region has the DNA TGTGCCAGCAGCGTGGGCGTTTCTGAACAAGAGACCCAGTACTTC.

The chain has TRBV19 and TRBJ2-7, with TRBD2 identical over 10 bases. CDR1 is LNHDA, CDR2 SQIVND, per germline (reference sequence). This CDR3 is built from 15 residues. With V trimmed by 2 bases and J by 0 bases, 1 base remained unmatched. For the CDR3, the DNA is TGTGCCAGTAGTATAAGGACTAGCGGCTCCTACGAGCAGTACTTC. This encodes CASSIRTSGSYEQYF.

This clone was seen once. The rearrangement joins TRBV27 to TRBJ2-3; tentative D call: TRBD1 (5 bases). The V end was cut by 2 bases, the J end by 3 bases, with 12 bases between. This CDR3 has 15 residues. Germline CDR1 MNHEY, CDR2 SMNVEV (reference sequence). Here the CDR3 DNA reads TGTGCCAGCAGTTTAACAGGACGTTTAACAGATACGCAGTATTTT. This sequence encodes CASSLTGRLTDTQYF.

The rearrangement joins TRBV5-4 to TRBJ2-5; 7 bases agree with TRBD1. The CDR3 sequence is 13 residues long. Germline values: CDR1 SGHNT, CDR2 YYREEE (reference sequence). With V trimmed by 2 bases and J by 4 bases, 2 bases remained unmatched. This CDR3 is CASSLQGSETQYF. CDR3 coding DNA: TGTGCCAGCAGCTTACAGGGGTCAGAGACCCAGTACTTC.

The sample holds a few counts of this clone. Other DNA sequences within the sample encode an identical CDR3. The rearrangement uses TRBV7-3 and TRBJ2-1; D is possibly TRBD2 (6 bases). Deletions cut 2 bases from V and 1 base from J, with 6 bases between. This CDR3 comprises 14 residues. Germline loops: CDR1 SGHTA, CDR2 FQGTGA. The CDR3 nucleotides are TGTGCCAGCAGCTTAGGGGGGTCCTACAATGAGCAGTTCTTC. This translates into CASSLGGSYNEQFF.

The rearrangement uses TRBV5-4 and TRBJ2-7; D might be TRBD1 (5 bases). The CDR3 length is 16 residues. Germline V gene sequence: CDR1 SGHNT, CDR2 YYREEE (reference sequence). Trimming left V 0 bases short and J 2 bases short, with 15 bases between. CDR3 region: CASSLVGGDRTYEQYF. The CDR3 bases are TGTGCCAGCAGCTTGGTGGGTGGAGACAGAACCTACGAGCAGTACTTC.

The rearrangement links TRBV4-3 to TRBJ1-4, with 10 bases that match TRBD1. The CDR3 totals 18 residues. Germline loops: CDR1 LGHNA, CDR2 YSLEER. V was pared by 4 bases and J by 3 bases, with 11 bases of the junction left unmatched. CDR3: CASSRVADRGLANEKLFF. Here the CDR3 DNA reads TGCGCCAGCAGCCGAGTGGCCGACAGGGGGCTGGCTAATGAAAAACTGTTTTTT.

This chain connects TRBV6-5 to TRBJ2-1; 9 bases agree with TRBD1. V lost 3 bases and J lost 7; bases outside the gene matches: 7. The CDR3 sequence is 15 residues long. The germline V gene has CDR1 MNHEY and CDR2 SVGAGI. The CDR3 bases are TGTGCCAGCAGTTATTACGGTGGACAGGGGAATGAGCAGTTCTTC. Translated: CASSYYGGQGNEQFF.

The chain couples TRBV5-6 to TRBJ2-7; a weak D match, TRBD1 (6 bases). This CDR3 has 14 amino acids. Germline V CDR1 and CDR2: SGHDT, YYEEEE. V lost 1 base and J lost 3, with 11 bases in between. CDR3 nucleotides: TGTGCCAGCAGCTTGCGAGGGGGACACTACGAGCAGTACTTC. It specifies CASSLRGGHYEQYF.

The rearrangement uses TRBV11-2 and TRBJ2-7, with a possible D match to TRBD2 (6 bases). The CDR3 is 14 amino acids. The germline V gene has CDR1 SGHAT and CDR2 FQNNGV. With 5 bases removed from V and 3 bases from J, the gap between germline ends came to 14 bases. The CDR3 DNA follows: TGTGCCAGCAGCAAAGCCACCGGGGGCTACGAGCAGTACTTC. It codes for CASSKATGGYEQYF.

V is TRBV5-5 and J is TRBJ1-1; D may be TRBD1 (5 bases). The CDR3 length is 14 residues. Germline V gene data show CDR1 as SGHKS and CDR2 as YYEKEE (reference sequence). The V gene lost 2 bases and the J gene lost 2 bases, with 10 bases spanning the gap. The CDR3: CASSFPQGNTEAFF. The DNA of the CDR3 is TGTGCCAGCAGCTTCCCTCAGGGAAACACTGAAGCTTTCTTT.

The rearrangement joins TRBV24-1 to TRBJ2-1, with a weak D call TRBD1 (5 bases). This CDR3 contains 14 residues. Germline assignment: CDR1 KGHDR and CDR2 SFDVKD. V lost 3 bases, J lost 6 bases, and 11 bases lay in between. The CDR3 DNA reads as TGTGCCACCAGTGATCCAGGGTGGGGCAATGAGCAGTTCTTC. Its protein product is CATSDPGWGNEQFF.

The V gene is TRBV7-9, the J gene TRBJ1-2; D possibly corresponds to TRBD1 (5 bases). The CDR3 extends over 16 amino acids. Germline CDR1 and CDR2: SEHNR and FQNEAQ (reference sequence). V was shortened by 0 bases and J by 4 bases, with 15 bases between the two germline ends. CDR3 region: CASSLAFGTGPYGYTF. CDR3 nucleotides: TGTGCCAGCAGCTTAGCCTTCGGTACAGGCCCCTATGGCTACACCTTC.

This sequence joins TRBV18 and TRBJ2-7; perhaps TRBD2 as D (6 bases). The CDR3 extends over 13 amino acids. V shed 10 bases and J shed 0 bases, with 13 bases lying between them. The V gene's germline CDR1 is KGHSH and CDR2 LQKENI. The CDR3 is CATRGTDSYEQYF. DNA of the CDR3: TGTGCCACCCGGGGGACGGACTCCTACGAGCAGTACTTC.

For this clone: The same CDR3 is also encoded by other DNA sequences in this sample. The V and J genes are TRBV7-2 and TRBJ2-3; 7 positions match TRBD2. Germline CDR1 SGHTA, CDR2 FQGNSA. This CDR3 region has 15 residues. The V and J ends lost 6 bases and 3 bases, in that order; junction bases with no gene match: 9. For the CDR3, the DNA is TGTGCCAGCAGTTCAAGTTCGGGAGGTACAGATACGCAGTATTTT. Translated, it gives CASSSSSGGTDTQYF.

The chain links TRBV7-9 to TRBJ1-2, with TRBD1 matching 7 bases. Trimming removed 2 bases from V and 10 bases from J; junction bases left unmatched: 7. The CDR3 loop spans 13 amino acids. Germline CDR1 SEHNR, CDR2 FQNEAQ (reference sequence). The CDR3 sequence is CASSLPQGTDYTF. CDR3 nucleotides: TGTGCCAGCAGCTTACCACAGGGGACGGACTACACCTTC.

This clone was picked up a small number of times. The chain combines TRBV2 with TRBJ1-3; 7 bases match TRBD1. J was trimmed by 4 bases and V by 6 bases; bases with no gene match: 6. The CDR3 extends over 14 amino acids. Germline V gene data show CDR1 as SNHLY and CDR2 as FYNNEI. In nucleotides, the CDR3 is TGTGCCAGCAGGGACAGGCCGACAGGAAACACCATATATTTT. Translated, it gives CASRDRPTGNTIYF.

This CDR3 reads CAIRREPNTEAFF. DNA of the CDR3: TGTGCCATCAGGCGGGAACCCAACACTGAAGCTTTCTTT. The genes are TRBV10-3 and TRBJ1-1; D uncertain. The CDR3 length is 13 residues. Per the germline V gene, CDR1 is ENHRY and CDR2 is SYGVKD. The ends were cut back, 6 bases at V and 2 bases at J, with 10 bases in the middle.

The chain employs TRBV9 and TRBJ1-4; 7 nucleotides agree with TRBD1. From germline, CDR1 is SGDLS and CDR2 YYNGEE. This CDR3 comprises 14 residues. V dropped 0 bases and J dropped 8; count of bases not matched to a gene: 4. The CDR3 DNA sequence: TGTGCCAGCAGCGTAGATGGGACAGCGGAAAAACTGTTTTTT. Translating it yields CASSVDGTAEKLFF. The variable domain in full, completed from reference TRBV9 and TRBJ1-4, reads DSGVTQTPKHLITATGQRVTLRCSPRSGDLSVYWYQQSLDQGLQFLIQYYNGEERAKGNILERFSAQQFPDLHSELNLSSLELGDSALYFCASSVDGTAEKLFFGSGTQLSVL.

In its sample, this clone was seen once. The chain employs TRBV20-1 and TRBJ2-1; TRBD2 aligns across 11 bases. The CDR3 is 15 amino acids. After removal of 3 bases from V and 3 bases from J, the junction contained 4 bases not matched to a gene. Germline values: CDR1 DFQATT, CDR2 SNEGSKA (reference sequence). The CDR3 loop is CSASAGLAVYNEQFF. In nucleotides, the CDR3 is TGCAGTGCTAGTGCGGGACTAGCGGTCTACAATGAGCAGTTCTTC.

The chain carries TRBV3-1 (or the pseudogene TRBV3-2) and TRBJ2-3; the match to TRBD2 covers 7 bases. This CDR3 has 14 amino acids. CDR1 and CDR2 (germline): LGHDT, YNNKEL (reference sequence). V trimming: 4 bases; J trimming: 4 bases; junction bases outside the gene matches: 5. CDR3 bases: TGTGCCAGCAGCCCGCGCGCGGGAGCAGATACGCAGTATTTT. Translation: CASSPRAGADTQYF.

V and J are TRBV7-2 and TRBJ2-5; D not certain. Per the germline V gene, CDR1 is SGHTA and CDR2 is FQGNSA. Trimming shortened V by 1 base and J by 0 bases, and 6 bases separated the two germline ends. The CDR3 length is 14 residues. The CDR3 spells CASSLVQNQETQYF. CDR3 nucleotide sequence: TGTGCCAGCAGCTTAGTCCAAAACCAAGAGACCCAGTACTTC.

This chain joins TRBV5-4 and TRBJ1-6; D ambiguous. V was clipped by 3 bases and J by 0 bases, with 22 bases between them. The CDR3 spans 20 residues. The germline gives CDR1 SGHNT, CDR2 YYREEE (reference sequence). CDR3 loop: CASSSRKEIFPSSYNSPLHF. DNA of the CDR3: TGTGCCAGCAGCTCCCGGAAGGAGATTTTCCCGAGCTCCTATAATTCACCCCTCCACTTT.

J is TRBJ2-2 and V is TRBV21-1; the table's D call TRBD2 went unverified against the DNA. TRBV21-1 is listed as a pseudogene. CDR3 length equals 11 residues. CDR3 sequence reads: CASSVAGELFF. CDR3 in DNA: TGTGCCAGCAGTGTCGCCGGGGAGCTGTTTTTT.